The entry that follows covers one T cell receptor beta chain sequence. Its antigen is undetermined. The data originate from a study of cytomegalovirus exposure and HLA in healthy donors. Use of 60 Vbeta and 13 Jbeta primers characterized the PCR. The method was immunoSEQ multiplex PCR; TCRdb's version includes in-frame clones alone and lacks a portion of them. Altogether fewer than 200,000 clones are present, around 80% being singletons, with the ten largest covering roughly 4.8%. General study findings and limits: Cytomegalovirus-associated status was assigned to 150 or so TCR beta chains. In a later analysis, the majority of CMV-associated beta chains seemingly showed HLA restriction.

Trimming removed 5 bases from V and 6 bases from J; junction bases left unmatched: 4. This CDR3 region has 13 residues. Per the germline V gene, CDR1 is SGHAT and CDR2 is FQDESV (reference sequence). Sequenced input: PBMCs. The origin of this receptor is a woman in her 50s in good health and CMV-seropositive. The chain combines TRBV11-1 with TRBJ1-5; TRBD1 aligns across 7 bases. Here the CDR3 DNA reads TGTGCCAGCAGCCCGGGACAGAGTCAGCCCCAGCATTTT. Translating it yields CASSPGQSQPQHF. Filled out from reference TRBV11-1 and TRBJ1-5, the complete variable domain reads EAEVAQSPRYKITEKSQAVAFWCDPISGHATLYWYRQILGQGPELLVQFQDESVVDDSQLPKDRFSAERLKGVDSTLKIQPAELGDSAMYLCASSPGQSQPQHFGDGTRLSIL.